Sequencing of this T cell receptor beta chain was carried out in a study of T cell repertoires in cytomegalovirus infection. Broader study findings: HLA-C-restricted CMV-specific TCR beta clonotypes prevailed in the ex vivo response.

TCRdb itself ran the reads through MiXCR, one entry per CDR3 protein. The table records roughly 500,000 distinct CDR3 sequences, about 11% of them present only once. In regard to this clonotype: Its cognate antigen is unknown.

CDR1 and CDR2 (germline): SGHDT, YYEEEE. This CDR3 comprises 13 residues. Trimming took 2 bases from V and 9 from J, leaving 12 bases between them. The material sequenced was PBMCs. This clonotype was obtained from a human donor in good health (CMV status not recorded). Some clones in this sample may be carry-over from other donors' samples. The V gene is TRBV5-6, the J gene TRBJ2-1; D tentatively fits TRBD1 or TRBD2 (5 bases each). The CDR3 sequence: CASSFLEGREQFF. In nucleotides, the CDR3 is TGTGCCAGCAGCTTCCTCGAGGGGCGTGAGCAGTTCTTC.